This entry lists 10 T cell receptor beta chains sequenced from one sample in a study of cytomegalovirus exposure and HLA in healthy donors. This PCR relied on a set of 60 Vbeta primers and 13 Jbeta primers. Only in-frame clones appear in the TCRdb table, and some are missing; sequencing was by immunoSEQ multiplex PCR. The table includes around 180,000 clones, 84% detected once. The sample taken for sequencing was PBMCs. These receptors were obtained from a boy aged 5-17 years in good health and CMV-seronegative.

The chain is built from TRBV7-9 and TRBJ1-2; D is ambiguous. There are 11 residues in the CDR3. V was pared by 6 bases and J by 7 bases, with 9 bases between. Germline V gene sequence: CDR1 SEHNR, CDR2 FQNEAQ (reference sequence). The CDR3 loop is CASSQAGGYTF. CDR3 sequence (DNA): TGTGCCAGCAGTCAAGCGGGTGGCTACACCTTC.

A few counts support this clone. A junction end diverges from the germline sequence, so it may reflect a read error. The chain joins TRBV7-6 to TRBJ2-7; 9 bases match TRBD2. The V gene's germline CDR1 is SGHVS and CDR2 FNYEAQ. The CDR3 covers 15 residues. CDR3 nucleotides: TGTGCCAGCAGCATAGCGGGAGTGGTCTCCTACGAGCAGTACTTC. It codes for CASSIAGVVSYEQYF.

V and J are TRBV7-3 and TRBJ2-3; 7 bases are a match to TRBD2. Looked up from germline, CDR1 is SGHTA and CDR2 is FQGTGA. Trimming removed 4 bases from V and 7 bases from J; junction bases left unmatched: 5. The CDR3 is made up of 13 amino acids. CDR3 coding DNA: TGTGCCAGCAGCTCCGCCGGGGGGAATACGCAGTATTTT. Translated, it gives CASSSAGGNTQYF.

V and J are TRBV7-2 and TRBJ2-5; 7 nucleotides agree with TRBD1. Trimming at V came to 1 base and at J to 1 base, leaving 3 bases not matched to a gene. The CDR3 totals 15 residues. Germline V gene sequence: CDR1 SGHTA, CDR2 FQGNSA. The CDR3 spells CASSLDRGPQETQYF. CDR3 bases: TGTGCCAGCAGCTTAGACAGGGGCCCCCAAGAGACCCAGTACTTC. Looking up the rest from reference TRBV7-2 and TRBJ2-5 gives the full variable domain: GAGVSQSPSNKVTEKGKDVELRCDPISGHTALYWYRQSLGQGLEFLIYFQGNSAPDKSGLPSDRFSAERTGGSVSTLTIQRTQQEDSAVYLCASSLDRGPQETQYFGPGTRLLVL.

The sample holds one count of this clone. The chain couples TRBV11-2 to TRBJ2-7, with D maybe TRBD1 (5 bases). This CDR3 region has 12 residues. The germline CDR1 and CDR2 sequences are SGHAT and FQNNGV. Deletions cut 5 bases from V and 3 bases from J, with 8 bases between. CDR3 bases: TGTGCCAGCAGCCTGACAGACTACGAGCAGTACTTC. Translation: CASSLTDYEQYF.

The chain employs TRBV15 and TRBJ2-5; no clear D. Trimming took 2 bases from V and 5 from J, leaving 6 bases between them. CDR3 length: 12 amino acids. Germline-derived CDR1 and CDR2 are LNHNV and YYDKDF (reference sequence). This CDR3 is CATSRPEETQYF. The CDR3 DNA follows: TGTGCCACCAGCAGACCGGAGGAGACCCAGTACTTC.

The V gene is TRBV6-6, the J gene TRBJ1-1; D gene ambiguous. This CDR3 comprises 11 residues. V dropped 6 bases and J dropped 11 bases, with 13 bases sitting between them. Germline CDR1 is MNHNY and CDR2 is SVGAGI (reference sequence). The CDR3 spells CASRRDLEAFF. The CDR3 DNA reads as TGTGCCAGCAGGAGGGATCTTGAGGCTTTCTTT.

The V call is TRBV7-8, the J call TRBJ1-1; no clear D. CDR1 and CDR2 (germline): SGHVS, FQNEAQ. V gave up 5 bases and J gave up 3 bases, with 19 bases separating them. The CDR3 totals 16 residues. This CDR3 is CASSLPGWSGDTEAFF. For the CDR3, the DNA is TGTGCCAGCAGCCTCCCAGGCTGGTCGGGAGACACTGAAGCTTTCTTT.

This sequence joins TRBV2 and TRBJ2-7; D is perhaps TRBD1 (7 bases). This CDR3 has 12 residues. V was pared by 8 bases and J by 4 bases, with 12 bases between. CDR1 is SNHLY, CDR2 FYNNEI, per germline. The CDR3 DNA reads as TGTGCCAGCGGCAGGGGGAGGTACGAGCAGTACTTC. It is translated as CASGRGRYEQYF.

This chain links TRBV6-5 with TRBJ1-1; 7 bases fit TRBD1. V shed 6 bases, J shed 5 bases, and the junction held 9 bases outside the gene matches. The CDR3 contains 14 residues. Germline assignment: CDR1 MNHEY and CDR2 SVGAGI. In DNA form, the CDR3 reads TGTGCCAGCAGGAGGAACAGGGGAGAGACTGAAGCTTTCTTT. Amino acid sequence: CASRRNRGETEAFF.